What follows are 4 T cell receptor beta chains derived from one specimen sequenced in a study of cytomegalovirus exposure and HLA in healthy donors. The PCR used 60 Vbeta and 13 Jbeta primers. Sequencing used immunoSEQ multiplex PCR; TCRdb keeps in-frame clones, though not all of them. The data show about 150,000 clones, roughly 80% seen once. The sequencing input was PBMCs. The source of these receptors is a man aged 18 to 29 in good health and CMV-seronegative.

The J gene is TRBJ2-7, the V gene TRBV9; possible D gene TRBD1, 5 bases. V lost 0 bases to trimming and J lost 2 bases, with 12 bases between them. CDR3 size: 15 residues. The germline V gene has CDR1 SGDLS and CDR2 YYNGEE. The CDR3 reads CASSVGTGVTYEQYF. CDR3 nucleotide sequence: TGTGCCAGCAGCGTAGGTACAGGCGTTACCTACGAGCAGTACTTC.

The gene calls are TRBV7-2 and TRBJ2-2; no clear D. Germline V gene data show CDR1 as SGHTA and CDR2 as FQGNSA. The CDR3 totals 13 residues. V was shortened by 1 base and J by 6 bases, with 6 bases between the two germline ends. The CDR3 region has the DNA TGTGCCAGCAGCTTAGTTTCGGCCGGGGAGCTGTTTTTT. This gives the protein CASSLVSAGELFF.

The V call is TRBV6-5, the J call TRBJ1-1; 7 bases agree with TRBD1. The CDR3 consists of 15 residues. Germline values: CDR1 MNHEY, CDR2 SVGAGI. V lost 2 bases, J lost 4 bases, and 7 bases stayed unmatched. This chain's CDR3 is CASSYSPTGATEAFF. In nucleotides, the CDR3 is TGTGCCAGCAGTTACAGCCCAACAGGGGCCACTGAAGCTTTCTTT.

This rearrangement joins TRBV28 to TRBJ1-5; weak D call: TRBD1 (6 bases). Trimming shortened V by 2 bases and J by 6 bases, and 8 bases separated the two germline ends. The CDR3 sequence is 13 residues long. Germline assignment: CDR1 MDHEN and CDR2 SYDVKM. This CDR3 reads CASSLTGRQPQHF. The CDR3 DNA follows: TGTGCCAGCAGTTTAACAGGGCGTCAGCCCCAGCATTTT.